This T cell receptor (beta chain) was identified in a study of cytomegalovirus exposure and HLA in healthy donors. Both 60 Vbeta primers and 13 Jbeta primers went into the PCR. TCRdb's copy holds only in-frame clones and misses some; the assay was immunoSEQ multiplex PCR. The profile covers roughly 140,000 clones, with about 79% appearing a single time and approximately 2.4% taken by the ten largest. Germline V lookup: CDR1 SNHLY, CDR2 FYNNEI. This CDR3 contains 15 residues. V was pared by 2 bases and J by 1 base, with 8 bases between. The chain couples TRBV2 to TRBJ2-2, with D perhaps TRBD2 (6 bases). The clonotype was recovered from a male donor in good health and CMV-seronegative. The source material was PBMCs. The CDR3 loop reads CASSEPGLNTGELFF. The DNA for the CDR3 is TGTGCCAGCAGTGAACCGGGACTGAACACCGGGGAGCTGTTTTTT.